According to its frequency, the clone carrying this T cell receptor beta chain is medium-sized. CDR3 length: 15 residues. Germline lookup yields CDR1 MDHEN and CDR2 SYDVKM. Sequenced patients had Stevens-Johnson syndrome or toxic epidermal necrolysis caused by carbamazepine. The data were obtained in a study of T cells in severe cutaneous drug reactions. TCR subtype-specific primers in iRepertoire multiplex PCR prepared libraries for bulk and single-cell sequencing. TCRdb reworked the multiplex PCR reads into one entry per CDR3 protein, no DNA. Recorded for this sample: about 5,500 distinct CDR3 sequences.

Sequenced sample: PBMCs. This chain connects TRBV28 to TRBJ2-3; TCRdb outputs TRBD2, but without DNA this stays unchecked. The sequence was obtained from a human donor with a severe cutaneous adverse drug reaction. Here the CDR3 reads CASSPAGGRTDTQYF.